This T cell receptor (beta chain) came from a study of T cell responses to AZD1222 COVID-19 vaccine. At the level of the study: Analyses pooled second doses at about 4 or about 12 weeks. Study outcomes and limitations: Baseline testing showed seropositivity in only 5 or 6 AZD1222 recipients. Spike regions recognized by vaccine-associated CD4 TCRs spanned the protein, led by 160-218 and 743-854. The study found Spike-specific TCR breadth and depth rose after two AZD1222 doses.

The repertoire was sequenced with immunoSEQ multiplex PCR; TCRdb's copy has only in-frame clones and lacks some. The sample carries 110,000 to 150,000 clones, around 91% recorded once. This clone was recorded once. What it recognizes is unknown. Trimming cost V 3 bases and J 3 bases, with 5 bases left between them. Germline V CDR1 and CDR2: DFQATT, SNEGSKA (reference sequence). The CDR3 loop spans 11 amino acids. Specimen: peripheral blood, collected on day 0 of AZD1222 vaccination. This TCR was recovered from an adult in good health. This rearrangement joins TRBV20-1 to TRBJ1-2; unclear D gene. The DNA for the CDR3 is TGCAGTGCTAGCACGTACTATGGCTACACCTTC. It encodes CSASTYYGYTF.